This entry describes one T cell receptor (beta chain). No antigen is known for it. Profiling relied on immunoSEQ multiplex PCR, and the TCRdb table lists in-frame clones only, not all of them. The sample records over 65,000 clones, roughly 84% being singletons. This sample is part of a study of OX40 agonist ivuxolimab in advanced cancers. Study-wide background: Ivuxolimab, an antibody acting as an agonist of OX40 (CD134), was used to treat patients. Partial responses occurred in three patients (one hepatocellular carcinoma, two cutaneous melanoma). Study-level points and caveats: At 0.1 to 3.0 mg/kg, CD4+ and CD8+ blood T cells expanded clonally by week 6. Expanded clones belonging to CD8+ T cells outnumbered, on average, those of CD4+.

This CDR3 is built from 14 residues. The germline CDR1 and CDR2 sequences are SGHRS and YFSETQ. V gave up 4 bases and J gave up 2 bases, with 9 bases separating them. Sample: CD4+ or CD8+ T cells sorted from blood, taken in a trial of the OX40 agonist ivuxolimab. The receptor's source is an adult with an advanced solid tumor such as melanoma, head and neck, liver or kidney cancer. The chain carries TRBV5-1 and TRBJ2-2; no definite D call. The CDR3 sequence: CASSTDLNTGELFF. CDR3 in DNA: TGCGCCAGCAGCACGGACCTCAACACCGGGGAGCTGTTTTTT.